This entry describes one T cell receptor beta chain. Source study methods: Reference gene primer amplification yielded estimated nucleated cell counts. Assay used: immunoSEQ multiplex PCR; TCRdb lists only in-frame clones, some missing. The V and J calls and clone size come from that table; D and trimming were worked out from the DNA. The profile shows some 200,000 clones, about 83% of them singletons. This entry is derived from a study of blood T cell repertoires in COVID-19. Looking at the study overall: Material from acute and convalescent COVID-19 was sourced from the United States, Italy and Spain. T cells, B-cell-depleted T cells, or PBMCs provided the cDNA or gDNA that served as material.

CDR1 is SGHRS and CDR2 is YFSETQ in the germline V gene. The V gene lost 4 bases and the J gene lost 1 base, with 14 bases spanning the gap. The CDR3 extends over 15 amino acids. Seattle cases were enrolled at active infection and followed longitudinally. What was sequenced was peripheral blood. This TCR came from a woman aged 25 to 45 with COVID-19, enrolled during active disease. The rearrangement links TRBV5-1 to TRBJ1-1, with a possible D match to TRBD1 (5 bases). This CDR3 reads CASSRGGTANTEAFF. CDR3 bases: TGCGCCAGCAGCAGGGGAGGGACGGCGAACACTGAAGCTTTCTTT.